Each of the 26 T cell receptor beta chains below was sequenced from the same sample in a study of response to subunit inactivated influenza vaccine. MiXCR, run by TCRdb on the RT-PCR reads, gives a single entry per CDR3 protein. This sample has around 480,000 distinct CDR3 sequences, with 16% found just once. The input for sequencing was CD4+ T cells sorted from PBMCs, taken less than 30 months after vaccination. The receptors were sampled from a man between 50 and 69 years old who received an inactivated influenza vaccine.

This clonotype was seen many times. The gene calls are TRBV29-1 and TRBJ2-3; a weak D match, TRBD2 (5 bases). The CDR3 has 14 residues. The V gene lost 4 bases and the J gene lost 4 bases, with 15 bases spanning the gap. Germline V gene sequence: CDR1 SQVTM, CDR2 ANQGSEA. The CDR3 DNA reads as TGCAGCGTTGCACCAGCGGTCATCGCAGATACGCAGTATTTT. Translated: CSVAPAVIADTQYF.

This clonotype was seen at least ten times. The CDR3 spells CASSPTGAKETQYF. Here the CDR3 DNA reads TGTGCCAGCAGCCCGACAGGGGCTAAAGAGACCCAGTACTTC. This chain uses TRBV12-3 or TRBV12-4 with TRBJ2-5, with 8 bases aligning to TRBD1. This CDR3 spans 14 amino acids. With 6 bases clipped from V and 3 bases from J, the junction kept 6 bases outside the gene matches.

This clonotype occurred a few times. This chain uses TRBV12-3 or TRBV12-4 with TRBJ2-5; D gene uncertain. The V end was cut by 5 bases, the J end by 4 bases, with 11 bases between. The CDR3 runs 13 residues. The CDR3 protein is CASSDSRIETQYF. In DNA form, the CDR3 reads TGTGCCAGCAGTGACTCTAGGATAGAGACCCAGTACTTC.

V and J are TRBV7-9 and TRBJ2-1, with 7 bases matching TRBD1. J was trimmed by 7 bases and V by 4 bases; bases with no gene match: 7. The CDR3 loop spans 14 amino acids. The V gene's germline CDR1 is SEHNR and CDR2 FQNEAQ (reference sequence). CDR3 nucleotide sequence: TGTGCCAGCAGCTCACAGGGGTTTCGGAATGAGCAGTTCTTC. Its translation: CASSSQGFRNEQFF.

Comments on this clonotype: A read error may explain this, as a much larger clone is one base away. The CDR3 is CVSSLAGDTEAFF. The CDR3 DNA is TGTGTCAGCAGTTTAGCAGGGGACACTGAAGCTTTCTTT. J is TRBJ1-1 and V is TRBV12-3 or TRBV12-4, with D maybe TRBD1 (6 bases). This CDR3 comprises 13 residues.

The chain uses TRBV15 and TRBJ1-2, with 9 bases identical to TRBD1. This CDR3 region has 16 residues. The J segment lost 6 bases and the V segment lost 4 bases, leaving 12 bases of the junction unmatched. CDR1 is LNHNV and CDR2 is YYDKDF in the germline V gene (reference sequence). Here the CDR3 DNA reads TGTGCCACCAGCACTACGCTCCGGGACAGGGACAATGGCTACACCTTC. This translates into CATSTTLRDRDNGYTF.

This clonotype showed up just a few times. The genes are TRBV7-2 and TRBJ1-4; D may be TRBD1 (5 bases). Germline loops: CDR1 SGHTA, CDR2 FQGNSA. Trimming shortened V by 5 bases and J by 8 bases, and 18 bases separated the two germline ends. The CDR3 extends over 15 amino acids. The CDR3 DNA reads TGTGCCAGCAGCCCCACCCTCAGGGATGGCGAAAAACTGTTTTTT. Its protein is CASSPTLRDGEKLFF.

This clonotype was picked up a small number of times. The CDR3 DNA sequence: TGCGCCAGCAGCCAATCACTAGCGGGGGGCTCCTACGAGCAGTACTTC. This encodes CASSQSLAGGSYEQYF. The chain joins TRBV4-3 to TRBJ2-7; 12 bases are shared with TRBD2. This CDR3 comprises 16 residues. The V gene's germline CDR1 is LGHNA and CDR2 YSLEER. V shed 2 bases, J shed 0 bases, and the junction held 2 bases outside the gene matches.

This clonotype was seen ten or more times. The rearrangement joins TRBV12-3 or TRBV12-4 to TRBJ2-5, with D maybe TRBD1 (6 bases). Trimming stripped 5 bases from V and 4 bases from J, with 14 bases between. The CDR3 sequence is 14 residues long. The CDR3 region is CASSLTGPAETQYF. As DNA, the CDR3 is TGTGCCAGCAGTCTAACAGGGCCCGCAGAGACCCAGTACTTC.

This clonotype has a handful of counts. This rearrangement joins TRBV19 to TRBJ2-4; no definite D call. The CDR3 totals 15 residues. Trimming took 3 bases from V and 4 from J, leaving 13 bases between them. Germline CDR1 LNHDA, CDR2 SQIVND (reference sequence). The CDR3 nucleotides are TGTGCCAGTAGTATCGTTTCAGGTTTGAAAAACATTCAGTACTTC. Encoded protein: CASSIVSGLKNIQYF.

V is TRBV29-1 and J is TRBJ2-2; D unresolved. Trimming removed 6 bases from V and 6 bases from J, with 14 bases in between. The CDR3 spans 13 residues. Germline CDR1 reads SQVTM; CDR2 reads ANQGSEA. The CDR3 loop reads CSVVGSVPGELFF. In nucleotides, the CDR3 is TGCAGCGTGGTGGGTTCTGTACCCGGGGAGCTGTTTTTT.

This clonotype was picked up a small number of times. The chain joins TRBV25-1 to TRBJ2-3; a weak D match, TRBD1 (5 bases). Germline-derived CDR1 and CDR2 are MGHDK and SYGVNS. The CDR3 consists of 16 residues. Trimming took 1 base from V and 1 from J, leaving 12 bases between them. The CDR3 loop reads CASSELRGRGTDTQYF. The DNA for the CDR3 is TGTGCCAGCAGTGAATTAAGGGGCAGGGGCACAGATACGCAGTATTTT.

In this sample, this clonotype turned up a few times. The rearrangement joins TRBV5-6 to TRBJ2-1; 8 nucleotides match TRBD2. J gave up 5 bases and V 3 bases, and 13 bases lay outside the gene matches. Germline loops: CDR1 SGHDT, CDR2 YYEEEE. The CDR3 extends over 17 amino acids. CDR3 amino acids: CASSWGRGELLNNEQFF. Here the CDR3 DNA reads TGTGCCAGCAGCTGGGGGCGGGGGGAACTATTGAACAATGAGCAGTTCTTC.

The chain carries TRBV11-2 and TRBJ2-2; tentatively, D is TRBD1 (5 bases). CDR3 size: 15 residues. Trimming left V 1 base short and J 5 bases short, with 11 bases between. Germline V gene sequence: CDR1 SGHAT, CDR2 FQNNGV. DNA for the CDR3: TGTGCCAGCAGCTTAGCCTCAGGGCTAACCGGGGAGCTGTTTTTT. Translating it yields CASSLASGLTGELFF.

This clonotype was recorded a few times. V and J are TRBV20-1 and TRBJ1-1, with D possibly being TRBD1 (6 bases). The CDR3 is 15 amino acids. The germline gives CDR1 DFQATT, CDR2 SNEGSKA (reference sequence). Trimming removed 2 bases at V and 3 bases at J, with 16 bases between. The CDR3 DNA sequence: TGCAGTGCTAGACCCCTCGAACAGGGCTACACTGAAGCTTTCTTT. The encoded protein is CSARPLEQGYTEAFF.

This clonotype was observed many times. This chain links TRBV29-1 with TRBJ2-4; the D gene is possibly TRBD1 (5 bases). The CDR3 is 15 amino acids. Trimming cost V 2 bases and J 1 base, with 12 bases left between them. Germline V gene lookup returns CDR1 SQVTM and CDR2 ANQGSEA. The CDR3 coding sequence is TGCAGCGTTGAACTTGGGAAGGGGGCCAAAAACATTCAGTACTTC. This gives the protein CSVELGKGAKNIQYF.

This clonotype has more than one count but fewer than ten. This rearrangement joins TRBV20-1 to TRBJ2-4; D remains unclear. V was trimmed by 3 bases and J by 4 bases, leaving 13 bases between them. Germline values: CDR1 DFQATT, CDR2 SNEGSKA (reference sequence). The length of the CDR3 is 14 residues. CDR3 in DNA: TGCAGTGCTAGTTACACCGTGTTTAAAAACATTCAGTACTTC. Translating it yields CSASYTVFKNIQYF.

J is TRBJ2-7 and V is TRBV7-9, with D perhaps matching TRBD1 (6 bases). The ends were cut back, 5 bases at V and 8 bases at J, with 16 bases in the middle. CDR3 length: 13 residues. From germline, CDR1 is SEHNR and CDR2 FQNEAQ (reference sequence). CDR3 coding DNA: TGTGCCAGCAGCCTCAGACAGGCAGGGCAGCAGTACTTC. This encodes CASSLRQAGQQYF. Filled out from reference TRBV7-9 and TRBJ2-7, the complete variable domain reads DTGVSQNPRHKITKRGQNVTFRCDPISEHNRLYWYRQTLGQGPEFLTYFQNEAQLEKSRLLSDRFSAERPKGSFSTLEIQRTEQGDSAMYLCASSLRQAGQQYFGPGTRLTVT.

The rearrangement uses TRBV20-1 and TRBJ1-4; maybe TRBD1 (6 bases). The CDR3 covers 16 residues. The ends were cut back, 6 bases at V and 7 bases at J, with 24 bases in the middle. Germline V gives CDR1 DFQATT, CDR2 SNEGSKA (reference sequence). The CDR3 here is CSAPDRKQGRAEKLFF. The CDR3 DNA reads TGCAGTGCCCCGGACCGGAAACAGGGTCGGGCTGAAAAACTGTTTTTT.

The chain joins TRBV10-3 to TRBJ1-6, with 9 bases aligning to TRBD1. Unmatched junction bases numbered 8, after V lost 3 bases and J lost 2 bases. CDR1 and CDR2 (germline): ENHRY, SYGVKD. This CDR3 spans 18 amino acids. The CDR3 here is CAISDPDRGSTYNSPLHF. CDR3 DNA sequence: TGTGCCATCAGTGACCCAGACAGGGGGAGCACCTATAATTCACCCCTCCACTTT.

The sample holds many counts of this clonotype. The V call is TRBV7-2, the J call TRBJ2-2; 8 nucleotides line up with TRBD1. V dropped 4 bases and J dropped 4; count of bases not matched to a gene: 5. The CDR3 is 15 amino acids. Germline V gives CDR1 SGHTA, CDR2 FQGNSA. The CDR3 DNA reads as TGTGCCAGCAGCTCCCGGACAGGGTCCACCGGGGAGCTGTTTTTT. Translation: CASSSRTGSTGELFF.

Judged by abundance, this clonotype is medium-sized. The chain has TRBV3-1 and TRBJ2-1; D uncertain. Germline V gene sequence: CDR1 LGHDT, CDR2 YNNKEL (reference sequence). The CDR3 is made up of 13 amino acids. V lost 4 bases and J lost 6, with 10 bases in between. The CDR3: CASSPRMGNEQFF. The CDR3 region has the DNA TGTGCCAGCAGCCCCCGCATGGGCAATGAGCAGTTCTTC.

This clonotype was seen only a few times. V is TRBV5-1 and J is TRBJ2-3; D might be TRBD2 (6 bases). Germline values: CDR1 SGHRS, CDR2 YFSETQ. The CDR3 is 15 amino acids. With 4 bases removed from V and 2 bases from J, the gap between germline ends came to 14 bases. Here the CDR3 reads CASSPGTDYTDTQYF. The CDR3 nucleotides read TGCGCCAGCAGCCCCGGGACGGACTACACAGATACGCAGTATTTT.

This clonotype was observed at least ten times. J is TRBJ2-3 and V is TRBV14; D uncertain. The CDR3 is made up of 12 amino acids. Germline values: CDR1 SGHDN, CDR2 FVKESK. V lost 5 bases, J lost 4 bases, and 7 bases lay in between. CDR3: CASSIEPDTQYF. The DNA of the CDR3 is TGTGCCAGCAGCATAGAGCCAGATACGCAGTATTTT.

A few counts support this clonotype. The V and J genes are TRBV6-1 and TRBJ2-1; 7 nucleotides match TRBD2. This CDR3 has 14 amino acids. Per the germline V gene, CDR1 is MNHNS and CDR2 is SASEGT. J was trimmed by 5 bases and V by 5 bases; bases with no gene match: 6. The CDR3 reads CASSKGLSNNEQFF. CDR3 sequence (DNA): TGTGCCAGCAGTAAGGGACTAAGTAACAATGAGCAGTTCTTC.

There are a few counts of this clonotype. The chain is built from TRBV5-1 and TRBJ2-1; D not resolved. Germline CDR1 and CDR2: SGHRS and YFSETQ. Trimming stripped 4 bases from V and 5 bases from J, with 7 bases between. The CDR3 totals 12 residues. The CDR3 DNA sequence: TGCGCCAGCAGCCCGACCAACAATGAGCAGTTCTTC. Amino acids: CASSPTNNEQFF.